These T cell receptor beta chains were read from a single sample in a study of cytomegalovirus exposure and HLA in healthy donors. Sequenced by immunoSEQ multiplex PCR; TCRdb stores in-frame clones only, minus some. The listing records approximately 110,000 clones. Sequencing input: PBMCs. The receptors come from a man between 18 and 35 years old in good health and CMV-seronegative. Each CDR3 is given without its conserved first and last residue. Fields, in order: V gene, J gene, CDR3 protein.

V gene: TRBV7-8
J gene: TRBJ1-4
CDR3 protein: ASSSLIGPSSGPNEKLF

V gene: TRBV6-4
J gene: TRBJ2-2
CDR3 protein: ASSAGVAGELF

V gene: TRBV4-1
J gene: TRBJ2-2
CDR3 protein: ASSQEVGSGRYTGELF

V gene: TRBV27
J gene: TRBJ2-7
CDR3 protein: ASILGDRPNYEQY

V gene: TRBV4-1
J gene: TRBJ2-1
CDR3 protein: ASSQGPSASYNEQF

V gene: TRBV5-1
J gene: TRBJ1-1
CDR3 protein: ASSPDRGYTEAF

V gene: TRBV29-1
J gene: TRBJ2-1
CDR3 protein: SVDGTGGGNEQF

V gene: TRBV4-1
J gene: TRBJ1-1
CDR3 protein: ASSQDLLPRTEAF

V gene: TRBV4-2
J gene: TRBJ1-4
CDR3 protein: ASSTRQGVGEKLF

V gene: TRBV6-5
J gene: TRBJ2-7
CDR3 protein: ASSPDRKYEQY

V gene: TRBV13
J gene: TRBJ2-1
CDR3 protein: ASSLPMLGVNEQF

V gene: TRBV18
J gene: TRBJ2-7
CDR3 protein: ASSPGQGLYEQY

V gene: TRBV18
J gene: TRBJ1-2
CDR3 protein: ASSPSAGGYGYT

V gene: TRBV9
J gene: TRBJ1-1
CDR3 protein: ASSARRHGISNTEAF

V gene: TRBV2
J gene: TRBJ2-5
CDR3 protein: ASSPQETQY

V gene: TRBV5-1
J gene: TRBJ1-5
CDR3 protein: ASSLYSPDRNNQPQH

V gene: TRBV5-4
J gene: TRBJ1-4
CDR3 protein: ASSLRTGGFEKLF

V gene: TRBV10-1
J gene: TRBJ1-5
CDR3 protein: ASSGGYGGKCNQPQH

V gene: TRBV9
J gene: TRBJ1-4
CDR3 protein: ASSPHGGNEKLF

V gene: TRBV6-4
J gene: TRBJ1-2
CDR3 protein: ASSEWGVGGYT

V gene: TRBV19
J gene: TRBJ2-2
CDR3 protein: ASSIRRGGFIGELF

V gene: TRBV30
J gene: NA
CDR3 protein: AWNPGLAPYEQY

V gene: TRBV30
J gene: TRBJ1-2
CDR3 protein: AWGRQSNYGYT

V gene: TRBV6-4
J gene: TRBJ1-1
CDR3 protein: ASSVEGAGTEAF

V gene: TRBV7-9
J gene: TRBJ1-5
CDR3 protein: ASSFGSNQPQH

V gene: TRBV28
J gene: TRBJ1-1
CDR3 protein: ASSSGQGSTEAF

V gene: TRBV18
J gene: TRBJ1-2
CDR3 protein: ASSPQGAGQDRGYT

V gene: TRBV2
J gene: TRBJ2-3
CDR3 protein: ASREDRGSTDTQY

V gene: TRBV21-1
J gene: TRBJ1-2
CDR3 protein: ASSNHRGDGYT

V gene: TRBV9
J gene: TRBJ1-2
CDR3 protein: ASSIRDRLTNYGYT

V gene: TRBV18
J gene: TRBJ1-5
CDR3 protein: ASSSRIDRPQH

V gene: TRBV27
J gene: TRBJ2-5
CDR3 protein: ASSLNLNRFQETQY

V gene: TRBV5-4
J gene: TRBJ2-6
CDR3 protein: ASSPVGRRGSGANVLT

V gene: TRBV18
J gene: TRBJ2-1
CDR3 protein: ASSPRWDSYNEQF

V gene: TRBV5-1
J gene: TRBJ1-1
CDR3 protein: ASSPDRLNTEAF

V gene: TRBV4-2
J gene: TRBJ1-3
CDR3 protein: ASSQNQRGLSAGNTIY

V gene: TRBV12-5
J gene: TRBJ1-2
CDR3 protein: ASGFGTGISYGYT

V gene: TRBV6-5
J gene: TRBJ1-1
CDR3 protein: ASSYVAGTEAF

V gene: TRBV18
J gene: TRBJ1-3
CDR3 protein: ASSPDRAGNTIY

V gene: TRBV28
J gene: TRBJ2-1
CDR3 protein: ASWGSSSRSSEQF

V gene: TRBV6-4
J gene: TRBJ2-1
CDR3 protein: ASTRPGLADNEQF

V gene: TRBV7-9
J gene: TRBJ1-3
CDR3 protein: ASTPAGSGNTIY